The clone carrying this TCR beta chain was found many times. Its antigen remains unknown. TCRdb redid the calling of the 5' RACE reads with MiXCR, one entry per CDR3 protein. There are approximately 350,000 distinct CDR3 sequences in the sample; approximately 15% occur only once, and around a fifth lies in the top ten. This specimen belongs to a study of T-cell memory formation after mild COVID-19. At the level of the study: Most TCR clusters belonged to a single donor. Broader study findings: Mostly located in CM and EM were contracting CD4+ clones, with contracting CD8+ clones located in EMRA. Cross-reactive memory appears to have joined, as suggested by some responding clones showing up in pre-infection memory. While clones contracting from day 15 to 85 were balanced between CD4 and CD8, later expanders leaned CD4+.

The CDR3 spans 13 residues. Germline loops: CDR1 MNHEY, CDR2 SVGAGI. V lost 4 bases and J 7 bases, leaving 11 bases between the germline ends. The sample comprised PBMCs or a T cell subset sorted from them (not recorded which). The chain has TRBV6-5 and TRBJ2-4; D may be TRBD1 (5 bases). This TCR came from a man aged 18 to 29 who had mild COVID-19 (a few samples of this study predate the infection). Cell type and time point are not known. For the CDR3, the DNA is TGTGCCAGCAGTTCAGGGTTGACTAACATTCAGTACTTC. This gives the protein CASSSGLTNIQYF.